This TCR beta chain was sequenced during a study of regulatory T cells in long-lasting Graves disease. The junction had 19 bases not matched to a gene; V was cut back by 7 bases and J by 2 bases. Germline values: CDR1 MNHNS, CDR2 SASEGT. This CDR3 comprises 19 residues. Turning to this clonotype: The antigen is unknown.

Researchers made TCR beta libraries by using iRepertoire HTBI primers and running Arm-PCR on CDR3 regions. Each CDR3 protein gets one entry after TCRdb re-called the multiplex PCR reads with MiXCR. Altogether under 500,000 distinct CDR3 sequences are present, about a sixth being singletons, with the ten largest covering roughly 10%. Study-level findings and limits: It was peripheral blood alone, not thyroid tissue, that was studied. Under persistent disease, TRBV28, TRBJ1-2 and TRBJ2-5 were used preferentially.

Described time point: newly diagnosed GD, antithyroid drugs for less than 3 months. PBMC RNA served as the TCR library source. The same data also contributed to another study, on T cells in Graves' hyperthyroidism and ophthalmopathy.

This sample comprised peripheral blood mononuclear cells (PBMCs), obtained at new diagnosis, from a patient treated with antithyroid drugs. The clonotype was recovered from a woman in her thirties with Graves disease. V usage is TRBV6-1 and J usage is TRBJ2-5; 10 bases are shared with TRBD2. The CDR3 is CASTSGRLAGVRGQETQYF. The DNA for the CDR3 is TGTGCCAGCACCTCAGGGCGGCTAGCGGGAGTACGAGGACAAGAGACCCAGTACTTC.